This T cell receptor (beta chain) came from a study of cytotoxic CD8 clonotypes in ibrutinib-treated CLL. Study results and caveats: Public clonotypes, found uncommonly, either contracted or stayed stable on treatment. Baseline clonality was higher than in age-matched healthy donors and moved in step with circulating CD8+ T-cell counts.

A note on this clone: Antigen specificity is unknown.

Cryopreserved PBMCs supplied about 1.9 micrograms of genomic DNA for TCR beta libraries. Sequencing was designed to attain a depth spanning 1 in 200,000 to 1 in 1 million T cells. The repertoire was sequenced with immunoSEQ multiplex PCR; TCRdb's copy has only in-frame clones and lacks some. The sample lists about 92,000 clones; 77% were seen once. The receptor was isolated from a human donor with chronic lymphocytic leukemia. The sample in question was PBMCs, obtained after 24 months of ibrutinib treatment.

The CDR3: CASRGQQGQPQHF. The CDR3 DNA reads TGTGCCAGCAGGGGACAGCAGGGTCAGCCCCAGCATTTT. The chain recombines TRBV2 with TRBJ1-5; TRBD1 matches at 7 bases. This CDR3 region has 13 residues. The germline gives CDR1 SNHLY, CDR2 FYNNEI. V shed 6 bases, J shed 6 bases, and the junction held 5 bases outside the gene matches.